A selection of T cell receptor beta chains follows, all from one sample in a study of regulatory T cells in long-lasting Graves disease. TCRdb ran MiXCR on the multiplex PCR reads and lists one entry per CDR3 protein. The data contain about 560,000 distinct CDR3 sequences, 15% to 20% of them singletons. This sample also belongs to another study, concerning T cells in Graves' hyperthyroidism and ophthalmopathy.

The sequences come from peripheral blood mononuclear cells (PBMCs), collected at new diagnosis, from a patient treated with antithyroid drugs. The receptors originated from a man aged 18-30 years with Graves disease. The CDR3 runs from the conserved cysteine through the conserved F or W. A D gene is named only where the DNA matches it firmly. Where a row states a size, it is once, few, many or the class of an expanded clone; other rows omit it.

J | V | size | D | DNA | CDR3
TRBJ2-7 | TRBV6-1 | many | - | TGTGCCAGCAGGGACCGTTCCTACGAGCAGTACTTC | CASRDRSYEQYF
TRBJ1-5 | TRBV30 | many | - | TGTGCCTGGAGAACCGGGCAGGGTAGCAATCAGCCCCAGCATTTT | CAWRTGQGSNQPQHF
TRBJ2-1 | TRBV3-1 | many | TRBD2 | TGTGCCAGCAGCCGACAGCCAGCGGGACCAGGCTACAATGAGCAGTTCTTC | CASSRQPAGPGYNEQFF
TRBJ2-5 | TRBV5-1 | few | - | TGCGCCAGCAGCTTGTTATCAGGTGGAGGCGGAGAGACCCAGTACTTC | CASSLLSGGGGETQYF
TRBJ2-7 | TRBV2 | many | - | TGTGCCAGCAGTCAGCAGGGGTTCGGCACCTACGAGCAGTACTTC | CASSQQGFGTYEQYF
TRBJ2-2 | TRBV18 | few | - | TGTGCCAGCTCCCTGGGAATTAACACCGGGGAGCTGTTTTTT | CASSLGINTGELFF
TRBJ2-3 | TRBV12-3/TRBV12-4 | many | TRBD1 | TGTGCCAGCAGTTTACAGGGGGCGGTCACAGATACGCAGTATTTT | CASSLQGAVTDTQYF
TRBJ1-5 | TRBV6-1 | many | - | TGTGCCAGCAGACCAGACACGACTAGCAATCAGCCCCAGCATTTT | CASRPDTTSNQPQHF
TRBJ2-1 | TRBV20-1 | many | - | TGCAGTGCTAGAGGCGACAGTTACAATGAGCAGTTCTTC | CSARGDSYNEQFF
TRBJ1-6 | TRBV30 | - | - | TGTGCCTGGAGACGAGCGGCAGGGGTCGGCTCACCCCTCCACTTT | CAWRRAAGVGSPLHF
TRBJ2-5 | TRBV28 | - | TRBD1 | TGTGCCAGCAGTTTAGTTACAGGGGGCCTCGGGGAGACCCAGTACTTC | CASSLVTGGLGETQYF
TRBJ2-5 | TRBV6-1 | many | - | TGTGCCAGCAGGACACCGGGCGTTCAGACCCAGTACTTC | CASRTPGVQTQYF
TRBJ2-5 | TRBV5-1 | - | - | TGCGCCAGCAGCTTGGAGCCAGGGTTTTTGGGGACCCAGTACTTC | CASSLEPGFLGTQYF
TRBJ2-5 | TRBV28 | many | - | TGTGCCAGCAGTCTCCTCTCGGAAGAGACCCAGTACTTC | CASSLLSEETQYF
TRBJ2-7 | TRBV29-1 | - | - | TGCAGCGTTGAAATTGTTCCCTACGAGCAGTACTTC | CSVEIVPYEQYF
TRBJ1-2 | TRBV28 | many | - | TGTGCCAGCAGTACTTACAGGGCCTATGGCTACACCTTC | CASSTYRAYGYTF
TRBJ2-1 | TRBV20-1 | few | - | TGCAGTGCTAGAGATTATCGGACTAATGAGCAGTTCTTC | CSARDYRTNEQFF
TRBJ1-1 | TRBV27 | few | - | TGTGCCAGCACCACCGACAGAGACACTGAAGCTTTCTTT | CASTTDRDTEAFF
TRBJ1-5 | TRBV28 | many | - | TGTGCCAGCCTCTTCGGGCTTAGCAATCAGCCCCAGCATTTT | CASLFGLSNQPQHF
TRBJ2-1 | TRBV19 | - | TRBD2 | TGTGCCAGTAGTATATCCGGCCGCGCCTCTAGTCTGCGGGGGTGCAATGAGCAGTTCTTC | CASSISGRASSLRGCNEQFF
TRBJ1-1 | TRBV30 | many | - | TGTGCCGGATTACAGGGAGCCTACACTGAAGCTTTCTTT | CAGLQGAYTEAFF
TRBJ1-1 | TRBV19 | - | - | TGTGCCAGTACCCATCAGGGGACACCCGGTAGTCCTGAAGCTTTCTTT | CASTHQGTPGSPEAFF
TRBJ2-1 | TRBV11-2 | many | - | TGTGCCAGCAGTACGAGCGGGCTTGCCTACAATGAGCAGTTCTTC | CASSTSGLAYNEQFF
TRBJ2-2 | TRBV6-2/TRBV6-3 | - | - | TGTGCCAGCAGTGAAGCGGGGACAGTCCATGAGGTATACGCGAACACCGGGGAGCTGTTTTTT | CASSEAGTVHEVYANTGELFF
TRBJ2-6 | TRBV9 | - | TRBD1 | TGTGCCAGCAGCTCCGGGACAGGGGGCGTTTCTGGGGCCAACGTCCTGACTTTC | CASSSGTGGVSGANVLTF
TRBJ2-1 | TRBV7-9 | many | - | TGTGCCAGCAGCAAAGGACATGCGTCGACCTACAATGAGCAGTTCTTC | CASSKGHASTYNEQFF
TRBJ1-1 | TRBV20-1 | many | - | TGCAGTGCTAGAGGGAGCACTGAAGCTTTCTTT | CSARGSTEAFF
TRBJ2-1 | TRBV5-6 | - | TRBD1 | TGTGCCAGCAGCTTCGACAGGGGGCTAGCGGCTGAGCAGTTCTTC | CASSFDRGLAAEQFF
TRBJ2-1 | TRBV5-1 | many | - | TGCGCCAGCAGCAAGCTACAGGGACACAATGAGCAGTTCTTC | CASSKLQGHNEQFF